This T cell receptor beta chain was documented in a study of CD8 T cells in Susac syndrome. Reverse transcription of roughly 0.5 to 1 ug RNA was carried out with random hexamers. TCRdb used MiXCR to reprocess the immunoSEQ multiplex PCR reads, holding one entry per CDR3 protein. This table holds about 120,000 distinct CDR3 sequences, 92% found once. Germline CDR1 MGHDK, CDR2 SYGVNS. Trimming at V came to 1 base and at J to 2 bases, leaving 7 bases not matched to a gene. The CDR3 has 16 amino acids. The clonotype originates from a human donor in good health. The V call is TRBV25-1, the J call TRBJ1-2; TRBD1 aligns across 7 bases. The specimen was CD8+ T cells from PBMCs. In DNA, the CDR3 is TGTGCCAGCAGTGAATCGCGAGGGGGCGCGAACTATGGCTACACCTTC. Translating it yields CASSESRGGANYGYTF.